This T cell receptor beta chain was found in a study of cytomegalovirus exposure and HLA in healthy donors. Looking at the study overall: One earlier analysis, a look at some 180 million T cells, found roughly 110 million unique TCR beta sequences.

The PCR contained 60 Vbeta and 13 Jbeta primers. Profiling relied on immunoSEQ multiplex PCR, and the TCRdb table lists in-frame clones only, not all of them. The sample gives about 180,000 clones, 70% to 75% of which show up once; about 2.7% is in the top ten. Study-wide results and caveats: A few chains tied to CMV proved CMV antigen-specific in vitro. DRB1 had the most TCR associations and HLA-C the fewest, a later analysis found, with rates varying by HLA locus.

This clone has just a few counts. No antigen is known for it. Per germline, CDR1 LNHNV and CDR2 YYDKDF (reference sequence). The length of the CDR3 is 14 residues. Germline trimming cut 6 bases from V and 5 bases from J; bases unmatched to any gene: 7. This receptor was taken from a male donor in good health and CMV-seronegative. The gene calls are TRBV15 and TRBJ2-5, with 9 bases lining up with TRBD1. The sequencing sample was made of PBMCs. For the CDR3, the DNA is TGTGCCACCAGTTACAGGGGGCTCCATGAGACCCAGTACTTC. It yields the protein CATSYRGLHETQYF. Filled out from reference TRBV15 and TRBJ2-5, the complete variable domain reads DAMVIQNPRYQVTQFGKPVTLSCSQTLNHNVMYWYQQKSSQAPKLLFHYYDKDFNNEADTPDNFQSRRPNTSFCFLDIRSPGLGDTAMYLCATSYRGLHETQYFGPGTRLLVL.